These 4 T cell receptor beta chains originate from one sample sequenced in a study of Graves' ophthalmopathy and Graves' hyperthyroidism. The authors amplified TCR beta CDR3 regions from RNA transcripts. The library came from an HTBI-primed first-round RT-PCR and a second-round multiplex PCR. Using its own MiXCR run on the multiplex PCR reads, TCRdb lists one record per CDR3 protein. The data show roughly 480,000 distinct CDR3 sequences, around 15% seen once. Sequencing used blood. The receptors here all came from a woman aged 25 to 45 with Graves' ophthalmopathy.

There are many counts of this clonotype. J is TRBJ2-4 and V is TRBV19, with D possibly being TRBD1 (5 bases). Germline values: CDR1 LNHDA, CDR2 SQIVND (reference sequence). The CDR3 runs 11 residues. V lost 3 bases and J lost 15, with 12 bases in between. CDR3 loop: CASSIARQLYF. CDR3 DNA sequence: TGTGCCAGTAGTATTGCACGACAGCTGTACTTC. The complete variable domain, with remaining parts taken from reference TRBV19 and TRBJ2-4, reads DGGITQSPKYLFRKEGQNVTLSCEQNLNHDAMYWYRQDPGQGLRLIYYSQIVNDFQKGDIAEGYSVSREKKESFPLTVTSAQKNPTAFYLCASSIARQLYFGAGTRLSVL.

This clonotype was recorded at least ten times. The V call is TRBV25-1, the J call TRBJ1-1; the match to TRBD1 covers 7 bases. V shed 2 bases, J shed 0 bases, and the junction held 9 bases outside the gene matches. CDR1 MGHDK and CDR2 SYGVNS come from the germline V gene. The CDR3 is made up of 17 amino acids. DNA for the CDR3: TGTGCCAGCAGTGAAAACAGACAGGGTGCGATGAACACTGAAGCTTTCTTT. Protein sequence: CASSENRQGAMNTEAFF.

This clonotype came up many times. The V call is TRBV11-2, the J call TRBJ2-7; tentative D call: TRBD2 (5 bases). V lost 5 bases and J lost 5, with 16 bases in between. The CDR3 loop spans 14 amino acids. Germline V gene data show CDR1 as SGHAT and CDR2 as FQNNGV. CDR3 sequence reads: CASSPRLLGHEQYF. CDR3 in DNA: TGTGCCAGCAGCCCTAGACTATTAGGGCACGAGCAGTACTTC. Combining the CDR3 with reference TRBV11-2 and TRBJ2-7 gives the whole variable domain EAGVAQSPRYKIIEKRQSVAFWCNPISGHATLYWYQQILGQGPKLLIQFQNNGVVDDSQLPKDRFSAERLKGVDSTLKIQPAKLEDSAVYLCASSPRLLGHEQYFGPGTRLTVT.

This clonotype was picked up many times. This rearrangement joins TRBV6-5 to TRBJ2-7; no reliable D call. V was pared by 2 bases and J by 3 bases, with 11 bases between. CDR1 MNHEY and CDR2 SVGAGI come from the germline V gene. This CDR3 comprises 14 residues. CDR3 sequence (DNA): TGTGCCAGCAGTTACGGGTTAACAAACTACGAGCAGTACTTC. Amino acids: CASSYGLTNYEQYF.